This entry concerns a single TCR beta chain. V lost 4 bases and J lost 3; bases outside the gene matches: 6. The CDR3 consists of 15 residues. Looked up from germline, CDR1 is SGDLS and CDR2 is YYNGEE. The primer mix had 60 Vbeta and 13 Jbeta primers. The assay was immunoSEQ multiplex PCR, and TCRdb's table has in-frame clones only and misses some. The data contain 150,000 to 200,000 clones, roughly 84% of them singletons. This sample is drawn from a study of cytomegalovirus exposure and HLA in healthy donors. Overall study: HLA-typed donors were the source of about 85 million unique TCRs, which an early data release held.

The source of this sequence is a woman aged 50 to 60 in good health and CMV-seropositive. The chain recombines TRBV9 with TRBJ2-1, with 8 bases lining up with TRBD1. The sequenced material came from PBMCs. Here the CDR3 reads CASSNRGQGYNEQFF. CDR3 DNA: TGTGCCAGCAGCAATAGAGGACAGGGCTACAATGAGCAGTTCTTC.